The text below deals with one TCR beta chain. Its antigen remains undetermined. Base qualities are not provided; no much larger clone lies one nucleotide away. This sample stems from a study of shared clonotypes between healthy human individuals (dated by TCRdb to the early 2020s). A note on the overall study: A couple of women and three men aged 18 to 49 years were included in the cohort. For each donor, CD4 naive and CD4 memory were each run on three plates, CD8 naive on two plates, and CD8 memory on one plate. The study deeply sequenced blood TCR repertoires of about 5 healthy adults to estimate repertoire size and the extent of clonotype sharing between individuals. Different laboratories and diverse techniques were used to prepare libraries and sequence TCR repertoires, to increase sequencing depth and limit assay-specific biases. Leukapheresis yielded between about 0.94 and 8.9 billion PBMCs per donor. General findings and caveats noted by the study authors: Based on pairwise subsampling, the degree of clonotype sharing among donors was expected to be affected by sequencing depth. When several donors were compared, the shared fraction of clonotypes was about 5% for naive CD4, 3.5% to 4% for naive CD8, 2% to 2.5% for memory CD4, and less than 0.45% for memory CD8. Compared with non-shared clonotypes, clonotypes shared by all four sorted-subset donors had higher generation probabilities. Estimated clonotype richness was generally larger for naive than for memory subsets. Incomplete sequencing was indicated by rarefaction of sorted-subset datasets, despite the large sequencing depth. The genetic and exposure-history diversity represented was limited by the small number of donors. Sampling was restricted to blood, and TCR repertoires in tissues likely differ from the TCR repertoires found in blood.

TCR CDR3 regions were amplified from genomic DNA by multiplex PCR using the deep immunoSEQ assay. Genomic DNA extracted from each cell subset was distributed evenly over all wells of several immunoSEQ 96-well plates, and each plate served as one replicate. For sorted subsets, approximately 200 ng of genomic DNA, equivalent to roughly 33,000 T cell genomes, went into each replicate PCR. Purified libraries were measured with a Qubit 3.0 fluorometer, size-checked on a Bioanalyzer 2100, and measured again with the KAPA Library Quantification kit. Every immunoSEQ 96-well plate was sequenced on a dedicated single-read 150-cycle Illumina NextSeq 550 flow cell. In the paper's pipeline: Because the immunoSEQ output included only junctional sequences and no quality scores, the filtering could not be the same as the filtering used for full-length reads. Sequences were annotated with PyIR, a Python wrapper for IgBLAST v1.9, and V/J genes and CDR3 were assigned using IMGT germline references. Reads were removed for weak V/J assignments (E-value above 1e-6), missing CDR3, stop codons, out-of-frame junctions, or ambiguous translated residues. V3J clonotypes were defined by identical inferred V gene, J gene, and CDR3 amino acid sequence. To compute the percentage overlap between repertoires, the number of shared unique clonotypes was divided by the size of the smaller repertoire. Three approaches were used to assess repertoire richness: RTK rarefaction, the Chao1 estimator, and Recon v2.1 estimates of unobserved clonotypes. Generation probabilities for all TCRbeta clonotypes obtained by the gDNA method from four donors were computed using OLGA. TCRdb took over this immuneACCESS table, retaining in-frame rearrangements with V and J assigned. Such tables are incomplete; in checked studies, under half of the missing clones stem from an unresolved V gene, and the remainder is unexplained. V and J calls and clone size come straight from that table; D and trimming were deduced from the DNA. The sample records 900,000 to 1,200,000 clones, around 78% of which are singletons. Roughly 0.61% of the sample belongs to the ten largest clones.

Trimming accounts for 0 bases at V and 3 bases at J, while the number of junction bases matched to no gene is 4. CDR1 MDHEN and CDR2 SYDVKM were looked up in the germline V gene. The CDR3 runs 16 residues from the cysteine to the phenylalanine. The kept DNA is CDR3 alone, 48 bases in frame from the first base. Donors were healthy HIV-negative adults with no recently reported acute infections or vaccinations. Every donor was a Caucasian adult living in Nashville, Tennessee, USA. Magnetic negative selection was used to enrich CD4+ T cells, after which naive cells were positively selected on CD45RA and the negative fraction became the memory subset. Blood was obtained by leukapheresis, after which PBMCs were separated by Ficoll-Histopaque density gradient centrifugation and cryopreserved in liquid nitrogen vapor phase. Analytical flow cytometry was used to check the purity and quantity of each magnetically sorted T cell population. Each sorted fraction had its genomic DNA isolated and then quantified by UV absorbance on a Nanodrop 2000c.

The chain is assembled from TRBV28 and TRBJ2-1; 8 bases in the junction line up with TRBD2. This receptor was identified in a man aged 18 to 29 in good health. Some clones in this sample may be carry-over from other donors' samples. Source material: memory CD4+ T cells from PBMCs. The intended sense of this specimen's cell subset or site label: CD45RA-negative fraction. The DNA sequence reads TGTGCCAGCAGTTTATGGCGGGAGGCACACTACAATGAGCAGTTCTTC. Its translation is CASSLWREAHYNEQFF.